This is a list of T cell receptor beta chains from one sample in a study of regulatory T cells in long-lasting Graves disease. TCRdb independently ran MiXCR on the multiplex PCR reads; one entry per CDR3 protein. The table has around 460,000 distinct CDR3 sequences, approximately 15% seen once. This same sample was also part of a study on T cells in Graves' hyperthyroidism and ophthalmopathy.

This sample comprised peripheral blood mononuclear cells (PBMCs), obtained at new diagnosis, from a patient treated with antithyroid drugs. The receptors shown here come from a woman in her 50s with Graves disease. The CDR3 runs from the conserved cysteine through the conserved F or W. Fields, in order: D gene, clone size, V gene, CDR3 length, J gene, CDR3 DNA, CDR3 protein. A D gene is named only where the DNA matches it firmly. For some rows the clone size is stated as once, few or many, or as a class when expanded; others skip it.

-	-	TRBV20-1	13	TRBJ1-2	TGCAGTGCTAGTGGGGGGCCTAAGGGGGGCTACACCTTC	CSASGGPKGGYTF
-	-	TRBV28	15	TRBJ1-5	TGTGCCAGCAGTTTGGGGGGCTGGAGCAATCAGCCCCAGCATTTT	CASSLGGWSNQPQHF
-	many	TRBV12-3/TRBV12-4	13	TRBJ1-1	TGTGCCAGCAGTCCCCTCCGACTCGCTGAAGCTTTCTTT	CASSPLRLAEAFF
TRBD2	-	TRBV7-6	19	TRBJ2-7	TGTGCCAGCAGCTTAGGGGCTAGCGGGAGAATGGGAGCCTCCTACGAGCAGTACTTC	CASSLGASGRMGASYEQYF
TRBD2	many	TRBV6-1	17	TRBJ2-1	TGTGCCAGCAGCCCGACTAGCGGAGGGAGCTCCTACAATGAGCAGTTCTTC	CASSPTSGGSSYNEQFF
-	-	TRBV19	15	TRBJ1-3	TGTGCCAGTACCCAACAGGGCGGACGGGGAAACACCATATATTTT	CASTQQGGRGNTIYF
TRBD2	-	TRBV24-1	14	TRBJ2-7	TGTGCCACCAGTGAGGGGGGGACCTCCTACGAGCAGTACTTC	CATSEGGTSYEQYF
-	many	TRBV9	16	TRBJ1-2	TGTGCCAGCAGCAAGACCGGGGCCATCCTTAACTATGGCTACACCTTC	CASSKTGAILNYGYTF
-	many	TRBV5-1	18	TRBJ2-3	TGCGCCAGCAGCTTCCCCCGTTTAGGGAGTATAGTATCAGATACGCAGTATTTT	CASSFPRLGSIVSDTQYF
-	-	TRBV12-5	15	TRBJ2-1	TGTGCTAGTGGTTTGTCGATCAGCTCCTACAATGAGCAGTTCTTC	CASGLSISSYNEQFF
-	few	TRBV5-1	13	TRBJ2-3	TGCGCCAGCAGCCTCAGGGAGGTAGATACGCAGTATTTT	CASSLREVDTQYF
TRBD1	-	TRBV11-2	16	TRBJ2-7	TGTGCCAGCAGCTCCTTCCCCGACAGGGCCCGGTACGAGCAGTACTTC	CASSSFPDRARYEQYF
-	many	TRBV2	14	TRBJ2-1	TGTGCCAGCAGTGCGAGCCGGCGGAGCGATGAGCAGTTCTTC	CASSASRRSDEQFF
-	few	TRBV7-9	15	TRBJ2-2	TGTGCCAGCAGCTCCTATCAGTGGAACACCGGGGAGCTGTTTTTT	CASSSYQWNTGELFF
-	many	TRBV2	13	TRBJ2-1	TGTGCCAGCAACAATGGCCGATCATATGAGCAGTTCTTC	CASNNGRSYEQFF
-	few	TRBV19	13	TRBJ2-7	TGTGCCAGTAGTATTGTGAACCAGGCCGAGCAGTACTTC	CASSIVNQAEQYF
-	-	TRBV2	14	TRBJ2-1	TGTGCCAGCAGCTTGGGGCGAACAGGAATCGAGCAGTTCTTC	CASSLGRTGIEQFF
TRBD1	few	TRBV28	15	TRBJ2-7	TGTGCCAGCAGTTCTCCGGGACAGGGGGAATACGAGCAGTACTTC	CASSSPGQGEYEQYF
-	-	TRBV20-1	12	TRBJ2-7	TGCAGTGCTAGGGTTGTGACTTACGAGCAGTACTTC	CSARVVTYEQYF
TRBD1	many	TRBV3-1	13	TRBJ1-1	TGTGCCAGCAGCCCCAGCAGGGGGTCTGAAGCTTTCTTT	CASSPSRGSEAFF
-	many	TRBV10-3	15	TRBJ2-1	TGTGCCATCAGTGAGGAAGTGGGCCTGGGCAATGAGCAGTTCTTC	CAISEEVGLGNEQFF
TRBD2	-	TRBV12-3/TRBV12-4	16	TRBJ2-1	TGTGCCAGCGCGGGGGAAGCTAGCGGGAGACTCAATGAGCAGTTCTTC	CASAGEASGRLNEQFF
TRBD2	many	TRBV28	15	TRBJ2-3	TGTGCCAGCAGTTCCTCCGCGGGAGGGACAGATACGCAGTATTTT	CASSSSAGGTDTQYF
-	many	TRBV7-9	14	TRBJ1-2	TGTGCCAGCAGCCCTGTAGGGGATAACTATGGCTACACCTTC	CASSPVGDNYGYTF
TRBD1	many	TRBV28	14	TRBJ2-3	TGTGCCAGCAGCCCACAGGGGGGCACAGATACGCAGTATTTT	CASSPQGGTDTQYF
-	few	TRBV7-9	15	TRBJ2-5	TGTGCCAGCAGCTTAACCCCTCGAGCTCAAGAGACCCAGTACTTC	CASSLTPRAQETQYF
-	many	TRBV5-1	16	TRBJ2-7	TGCGCCAGCAGCCGCCTCAGGCGGGGTAGCTCCTACGAGCAGTACTTC	CASSRLRRGSSYEQYF
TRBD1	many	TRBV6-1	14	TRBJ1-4	TGTGCCAGCAACCCGGGACAGGGCGCCGAAAAACTGTTTTTT	CASNPGQGAEKLFF
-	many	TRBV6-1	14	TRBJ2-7	TGTGCCAGCAGTGACGAGGTTTACTCCTACGAGCAGTACTTC	CASSDEVYSYEQYF
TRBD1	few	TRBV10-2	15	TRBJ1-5	TGCGCCAGCAGTGAAGGACAGGGGGTTAATCAGCCCCAGCATTTT	CASSEGQGVNQPQHF
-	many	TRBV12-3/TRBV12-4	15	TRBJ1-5	TGTGCCAGCAGTCCAACAGGGTTCCCCAATCAGCCCCAGCATTTT	CASSPTGFPNQPQHF
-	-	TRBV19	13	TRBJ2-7	TGTGCCAGTAGTGCAGCTTACTCCTACGAGCAGTACTTC	CASSAAYSYEQYF
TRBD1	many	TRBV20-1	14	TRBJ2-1	TGCAGTGGAGGGACAGTCAGCTCCTACAATGAGCAGTTCTTC	CSGGTVSSYNEQFF
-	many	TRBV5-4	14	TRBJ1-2	TGTGCCAGCAGCGGGGGACCGGGAAGCTATGGCTACACCTTC	CASSGGPGSYGYTF
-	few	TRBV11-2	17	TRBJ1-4	TGTGCCAGCAGCTTAGTGAACACCCCGCGGTTTAATGAAAAACTGTTTTTT	CASSLVNTPRFNEKLFF
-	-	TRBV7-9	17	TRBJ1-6	TGTGCCAGCAGCTTAGCCACCGGGACGGTTAATAATTCACCCCTCCACTTT	CASSLATGTVNNSPLHF
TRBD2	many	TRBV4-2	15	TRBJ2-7	TGTGCCAGCAGCCCCTCTAGCGGGAGCGGCGGCGAGCAGTACTTC	CASSPSSGSGGEQYF
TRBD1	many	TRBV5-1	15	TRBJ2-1	TGTGCCAGCAGCTTGGGACAGTCCGCTTACAATGAGCAGTTCTTC	CASSLGQSAYNEQFF
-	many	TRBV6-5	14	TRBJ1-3	TGTGCCAGCAGTTACTCGGTAGCTGGAAACACCATATATTTT	CASSYSVAGNTIYF
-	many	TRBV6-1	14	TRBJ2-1	TGTGCCAGCAGGAGACTAGGGTTGGGCAATGAGCAGTTCTTC	CASRRLGLGNEQFF
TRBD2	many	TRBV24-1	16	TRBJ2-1	TGTGCCACCAGTCGGTCCCTAGCGGGATTGGACAATGAGCAGTTCTTC	CATSRSLAGLDNEQFF
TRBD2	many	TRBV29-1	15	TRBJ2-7	TGCAGCGTTGAGGGAGGGGCGCGGGACTCCTACGAGCAGTACTTC	CSVEGGARDSYEQYF
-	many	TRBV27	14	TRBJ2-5	TGTGCCAGCAGAGGAGGTGGGGTATTAGAGACCCAGTACTTC	CASRGGGVLETQYF
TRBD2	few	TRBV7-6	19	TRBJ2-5	TGTGCCAGCAGCTTAGTAGGGTTGTTGCTAGCGGGAGAGCAAGAGACCCAGTACTTC	CASSLVGLLLAGEQETQYF
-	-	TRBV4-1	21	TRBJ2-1	TGCGCCAGCAGCCATGGACCGGGACAGGGAAAGAGCGGGAGCTCCTACAATGAGCAGTTCTTC	CASSHGPGQGKSGSSYNEQFF
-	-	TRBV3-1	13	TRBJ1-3	TGTGCCAGCAGCCAGGGGACTGGAAACACCATATATTTT	CASSQGTGNTIYF
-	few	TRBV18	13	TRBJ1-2	TGTGCCAGCTCACCGCACCCGGACGGGTACTACACCTTC	CASSPHPDGYYTF
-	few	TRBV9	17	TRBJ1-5	TGTGCCAGCAGCCCGCGGTACCGACCCTCGGGCAATCAGCCCCAGCATTTT	CASSPRYRPSGNQPQHF
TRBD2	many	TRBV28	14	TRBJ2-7	TGTGCCAGCAGTTCGGACACTAGCGACTACGAGCAGTACTTC	CASSSDTSDYEQYF
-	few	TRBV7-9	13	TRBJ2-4	TGTGCCAGCAGCACTTGGACCCAAAACATTCAGTACTTC	CASSTWTQNIQYF